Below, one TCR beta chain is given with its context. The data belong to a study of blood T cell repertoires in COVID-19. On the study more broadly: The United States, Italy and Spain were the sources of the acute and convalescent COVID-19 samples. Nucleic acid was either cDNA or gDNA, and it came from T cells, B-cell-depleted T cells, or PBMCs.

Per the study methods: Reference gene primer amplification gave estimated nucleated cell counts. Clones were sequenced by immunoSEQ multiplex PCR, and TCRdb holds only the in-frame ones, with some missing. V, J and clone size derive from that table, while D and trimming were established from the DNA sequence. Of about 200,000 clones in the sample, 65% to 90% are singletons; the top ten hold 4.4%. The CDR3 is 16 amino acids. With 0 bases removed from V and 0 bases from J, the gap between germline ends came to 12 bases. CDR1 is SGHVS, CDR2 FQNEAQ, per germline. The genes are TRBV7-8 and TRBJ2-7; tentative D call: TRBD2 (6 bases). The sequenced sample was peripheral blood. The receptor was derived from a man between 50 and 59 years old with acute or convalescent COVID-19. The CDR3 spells CASSLARGGSSYEQYF. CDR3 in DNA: TGTGCCAGCAGCTTAGCGCGGGGTGGTAGCTCCTACGAGCAGTACTTC.